The source of this T cell receptor beta chain is a study of PD-L1 blockade in urothelial cancer. About the research overall: Across blood samples, T cells had a median count of around 140,000.

As to time point: pretreatment peripheral blood. Patients presented with locally advanced or metastatic urothelial carcinoma. This CDR3 is 13 amino acids long. V was shortened by 1 base and J by 8 bases, with 11 bases between the two germline ends. Germline V gene sequence: CDR1 LNHDA, CDR2 SQIVND (reference sequence). Profiling relied on immunoSEQ multiplex PCR, and the TCRdb table lists in-frame clones only, not all of them. This table holds around 57,000 clones, 75% to 85% found once. The sample consisted of PBMCs, taken around atezolizumab (anti-PD-L1) treatment. The source of this sequence is a man between 65 and 85 years old with urothelial cancer. The chain links TRBV19 to TRBJ1-1; no clear D gene. The CDR3 coding sequence is TGTGCCAGTAGTATAGGAGTTCTACGGGAAGCTTTCTTT. This sequence encodes CASSIGVLREAFF.